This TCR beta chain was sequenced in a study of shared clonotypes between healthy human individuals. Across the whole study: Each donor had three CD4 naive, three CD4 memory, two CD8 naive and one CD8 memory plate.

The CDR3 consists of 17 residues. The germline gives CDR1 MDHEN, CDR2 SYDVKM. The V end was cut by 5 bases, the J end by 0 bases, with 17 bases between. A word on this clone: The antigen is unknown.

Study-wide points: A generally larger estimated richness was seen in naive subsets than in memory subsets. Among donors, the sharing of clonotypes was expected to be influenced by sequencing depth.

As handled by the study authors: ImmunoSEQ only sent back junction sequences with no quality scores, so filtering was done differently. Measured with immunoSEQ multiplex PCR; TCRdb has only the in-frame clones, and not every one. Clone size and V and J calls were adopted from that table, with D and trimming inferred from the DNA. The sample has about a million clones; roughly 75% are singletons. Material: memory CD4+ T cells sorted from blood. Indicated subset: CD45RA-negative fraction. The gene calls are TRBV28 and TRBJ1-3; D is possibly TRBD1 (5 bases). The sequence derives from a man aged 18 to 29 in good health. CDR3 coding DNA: TGTGCCAGCAGTCCCCATGACCGGGGGAGCTCTGGAAACACCATATATTTT. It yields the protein CASSPHDRGSSGNTIYF.